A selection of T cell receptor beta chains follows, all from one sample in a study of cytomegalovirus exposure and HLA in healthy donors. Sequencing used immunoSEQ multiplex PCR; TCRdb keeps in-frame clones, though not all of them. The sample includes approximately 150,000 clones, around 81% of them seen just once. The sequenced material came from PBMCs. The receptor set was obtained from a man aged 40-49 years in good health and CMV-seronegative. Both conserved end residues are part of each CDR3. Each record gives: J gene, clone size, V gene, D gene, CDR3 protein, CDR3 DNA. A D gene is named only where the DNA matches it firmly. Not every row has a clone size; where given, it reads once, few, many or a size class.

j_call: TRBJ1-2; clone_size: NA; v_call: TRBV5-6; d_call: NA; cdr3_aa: CASSFQGFYGYTF; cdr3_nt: TGTGCCAGCAGCTTTCAGGGTTTCTATGGCTACACCTTC
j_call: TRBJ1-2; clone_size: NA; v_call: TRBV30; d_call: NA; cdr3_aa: CAWSYEGFWGDGYTF; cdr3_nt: TGTGCCTGGAGTTACGAAGGGTTCTGGGGCGATGGCTACACCTTC
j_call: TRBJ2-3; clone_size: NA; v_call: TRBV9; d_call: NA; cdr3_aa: CASSGTSQSTDTQYF; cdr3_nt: TGTGCCAGCAGCGGTACTAGCCAAAGCACAGATACGCAGTATTTT
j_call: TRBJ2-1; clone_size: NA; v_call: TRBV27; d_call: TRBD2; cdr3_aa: CASKSLAGPEQFF; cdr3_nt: TGTGCCAGCAAATCACTAGCGGGACCTGAGCAGTTCTTC
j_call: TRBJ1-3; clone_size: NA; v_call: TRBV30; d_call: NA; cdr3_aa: CAWSGGLSGNTIYF; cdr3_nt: TGTGCCTGGAGTGGGGGCCTCTCTGGAAACACCATATATTTT
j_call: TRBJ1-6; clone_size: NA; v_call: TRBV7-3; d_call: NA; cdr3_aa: CASSSGGPVNSPLHF; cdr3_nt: TGTGCCAGCAGCTCCGGGGGACCGGTAAATTCACCCCTCCACTTT
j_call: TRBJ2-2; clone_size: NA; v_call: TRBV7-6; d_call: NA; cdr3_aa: CASSLAVTGATGELFF; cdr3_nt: TGTGCCAGCAGCTTAGCGGTCACAGGAGCCACCGGGGAGCTGTTTTTT
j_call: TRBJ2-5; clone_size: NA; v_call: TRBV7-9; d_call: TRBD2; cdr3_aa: CASSLPPRTSGQGETQYF; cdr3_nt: TGTGCCAGCAGCTTACCCCCTCGGACTAGCGGGCAGGGGGAGACCCAGTACTTC
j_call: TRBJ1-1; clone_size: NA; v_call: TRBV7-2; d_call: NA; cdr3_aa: CASSRGVGASDTEAFF; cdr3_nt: TGTGCCAGCAGCCGTGGGGTGGGGGCGTCGGACACTGAAGCTTTCTTT
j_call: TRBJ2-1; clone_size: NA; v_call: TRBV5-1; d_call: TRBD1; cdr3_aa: CASTENFPTGGNEQFF; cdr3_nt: TGCGCCAGCACCGAAAATTTCCCGACAGGGGGCAATGAGCAGTTCTTC
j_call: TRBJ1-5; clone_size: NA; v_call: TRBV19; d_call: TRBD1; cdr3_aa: CASSIGQGGQPQHF; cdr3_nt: TGTGCCAGTAGTATTGGACAGGGGGGTCAGCCCCAGCATTTT
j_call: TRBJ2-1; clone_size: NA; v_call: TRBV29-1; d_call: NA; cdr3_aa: CSVGPSDSYNEQFF; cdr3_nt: TGCAGCGTTGGTCCTAGCGACTCCTACAATGAGCAGTTCTTC
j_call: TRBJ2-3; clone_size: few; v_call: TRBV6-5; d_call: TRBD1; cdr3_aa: CASSSPDREDTQYF; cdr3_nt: TGTGCCAGCAGTTCCCCGGACAGGGAAGATACGCAGTATTTT
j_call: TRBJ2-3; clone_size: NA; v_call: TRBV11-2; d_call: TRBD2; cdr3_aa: CASSGAGGTDTQYF; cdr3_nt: TGTGCCAGCAGCGGGGCGGGGGGCACAGATACGCAGTATTTT
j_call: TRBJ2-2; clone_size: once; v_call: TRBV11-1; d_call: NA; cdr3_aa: CVSSFPGTYTGELFF; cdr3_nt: TGTGTCAGCAGCTTTCCTGGGACTTACACCGGGGAGCTGTTTTTT
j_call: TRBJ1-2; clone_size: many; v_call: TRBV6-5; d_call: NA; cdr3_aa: CASSRTGSANYGYTF; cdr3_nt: TGTGCCAGCAGCCGCACAGGGTCAGCCAACTATGGCTACACCTTC
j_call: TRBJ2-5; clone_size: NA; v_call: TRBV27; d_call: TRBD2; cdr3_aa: CASRMGTSGAGETQYF; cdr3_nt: TGTGCCAGCAGAATGGGGACTAGCGGGGCGGGGGAGACCCAGTACTTC
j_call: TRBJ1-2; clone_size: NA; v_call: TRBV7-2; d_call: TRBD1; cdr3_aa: CASSWDRSGYTF; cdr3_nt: TGTGCCAGCAGCTGGGACAGGAGCGGCTACACCTTC
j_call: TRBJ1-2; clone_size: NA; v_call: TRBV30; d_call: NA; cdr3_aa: CACGGGDSYGYTF; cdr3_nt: TGTGCCTGTGGCGGAGGGGATTCGTATGGCTACACCTTC